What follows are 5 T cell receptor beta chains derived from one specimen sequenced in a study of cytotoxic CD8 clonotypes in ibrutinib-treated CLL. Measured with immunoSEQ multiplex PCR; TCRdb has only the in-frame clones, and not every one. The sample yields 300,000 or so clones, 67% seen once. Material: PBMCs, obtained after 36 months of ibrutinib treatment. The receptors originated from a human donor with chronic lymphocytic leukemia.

The CDR3 DNA reads TGCAGCGTTGGCTTAAGGGGTAATAGAGGGACTGAAGCTTTCTTT. Residues: CSVGLRGNRGTEAFF. V and J are TRBV29-1 and TRBJ1-1, with D perhaps TRBD1 (5 bases). This CDR3 comprises 15 residues. Germline V gene sequence: CDR1 SQVTM, CDR2 ANQGSEA. The V end lost 4 bases, the J end lost 5 bases, and 20 bases lay between the germline ends.

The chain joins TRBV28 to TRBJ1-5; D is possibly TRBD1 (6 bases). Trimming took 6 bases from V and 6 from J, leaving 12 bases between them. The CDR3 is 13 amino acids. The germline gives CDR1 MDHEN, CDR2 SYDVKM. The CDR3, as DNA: TGTGCCAGCAGAACAGGGATGGGTCAGCCCCAGCATTTT. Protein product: CASRTGMGQPQHF.

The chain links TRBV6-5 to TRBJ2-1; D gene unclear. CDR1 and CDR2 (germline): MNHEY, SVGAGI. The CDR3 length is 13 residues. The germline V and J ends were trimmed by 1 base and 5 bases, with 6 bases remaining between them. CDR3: CASSYFQDNEQFF. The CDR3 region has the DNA TGTGCCAGCAGTTACTTCCAAGACAATGAGCAGTTCTTC.

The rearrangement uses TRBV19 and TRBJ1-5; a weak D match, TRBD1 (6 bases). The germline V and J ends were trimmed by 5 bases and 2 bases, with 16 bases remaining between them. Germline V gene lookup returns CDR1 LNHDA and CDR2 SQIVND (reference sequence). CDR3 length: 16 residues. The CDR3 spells CASSVGAPAGNQPQHF. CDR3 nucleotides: TGTGCCAGTAGTGTGGGGGCCCCGGCTGGCAATCAGCCCCAGCATTTT. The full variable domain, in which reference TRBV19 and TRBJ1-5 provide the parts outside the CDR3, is DGGITQSPKYLFRKEGQNVTLSCEQNLNHDAMYWYRQDPGQGLRLIYYSQIVNDFQKGDIAEGYSVSREKKESFPLTVTSAQKNPTAFYLCASSVGAPAGNQPQHFGDGTRLSIL.

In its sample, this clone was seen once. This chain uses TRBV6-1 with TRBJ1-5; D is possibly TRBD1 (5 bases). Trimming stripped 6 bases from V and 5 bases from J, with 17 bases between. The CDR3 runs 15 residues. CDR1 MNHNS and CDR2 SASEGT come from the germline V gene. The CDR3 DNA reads TGTGCCAGCAGGTTCCCTGGGCAGGGACATCAGCCCCAGCATTTT. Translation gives CASRFPGQGHQPQHF.